This entry lists 32 T cell receptor beta chains sequenced from one sample in a study of blood T cells in healthy people across ages. The second PCR ran about 6 to 12 cycles with a sample-barcoded 5' primer and J-beta primers. Via MiXCR, TCRdb re-called the 5' RACE reads, giving one row per CDR3 protein. Found here are over 700,000 distinct CDR3 sequences, more than 20% of them singletons; the top ten hold more than 8.5%. These data also featured in a second study, about T cells of mothers and their children.

Sample: blood. These receptors came from a boy between 10 and 17 years old in good health.

The chain employs TRBV4-2 and TRBJ2-1; D is perhaps TRBD2 (5 bases). The germline V and J ends were trimmed by 1 base and 0 bases, with 13 bases remaining between them. The germline CDR1 and CDR2 sequences are LGHNA and YNFKEQ. The CDR3 consists of 17 residues. For the CDR3, the DNA is TGTGCCAGCAGCCAAGTAAGTGGGAGCTTCTCCTACAATGAGCAGTTCTTC. Translating gives CASSQVSGSFSYNEQFF.

This clonotype was detected many times. Here the CDR3 reads CASIRAGKNEKLFF. Here the CDR3 DNA reads TGTGCCAGCATCCGGGCAGGGAAAAATGAAAAACTGTTTTTT. The V call is TRBV28, the J call TRBJ1-4; weak D call: TRBD1 (5 bases). Per the germline V gene, CDR1 is MDHEN and CDR2 is SYDVKM. This CDR3 is built from 14 residues. V dropped 7 bases and J dropped 5 bases, with 14 bases sitting between them.

This clonotype appeared a few times. The chain combines TRBV19 with TRBJ1-1; unclear D gene. With 4 bases removed from V and 3 bases from J, the gap between germline ends came to 9 bases. Germline V lookup: CDR1 LNHDA, CDR2 SQIVND (reference sequence). CDR3 length equals 13 residues. CDR3 in amino acids: CASSTVRDTEAFF. CDR3 nucleotides: TGTGCCAGTAGTACAGTGAGGGACACTGAAGCTTTCTTT.

The V call is TRBV12-3 or TRBV12-4, the J call TRBJ2-1; D not certain. CDR3 length: 12 amino acids. Trimming stripped 3 bases from V and 8 bases from J, with 8 bases between. CDR3 residues: CASSFDLDEQFF. The CDR3, as DNA: TGTGCCAGCAGTTTTGACCTGGATGAGCAGTTCTTC.

The table lists this clonotype with many counts. This chain connects TRBV20-1 to TRBJ1-1; tentative D call: TRBD1 (6 bases). Germline V lookup: CDR1 DFQATT, CDR2 SNEGSKA (reference sequence). V lost 5 bases and J 4 bases, leaving 17 bases between the germline ends. The CDR3 loop spans 14 amino acids. The CDR3 is CSAYSEGVGTEAFF. The CDR3 DNA sequence: TGCAGTGCTTACTCTGAGGGGGTGGGCACTGAAGCTTTCTTT.

This clonotype was seen more than once but under ten times. This chain uses TRBV29-1 with TRBJ1-1; a weak D match, TRBD1 (5 bases). The CDR3 has 13 residues. With 5 bases removed from V and 3 bases from J, the gap between germline ends came to 13 bases. Germline V gene lookup returns CDR1 SQVTM and CDR2 ANQGSEA. The DNA for the CDR3 is TGCAGCGTTTCCCAGGGTGGGTACACTGAAGCTTTCTTT. Translation: CSVSQGGYTEAFF.

This sequence joins TRBV9 and TRBJ2-7; 8 bases align to TRBD1. The CDR3 runs 15 residues. CDR1 and CDR2 from the germline V gene are SGDLS and YYNGEE. The J segment lost 1 base and the V segment lost 3 bases, leaving 6 bases of the junction unmatched. CDR3 nucleotide sequence: TGTGCCAGCAGCGCCACAGGGGGTCTATCCTACGAGCAGTACTTC. As protein: CASSATGGLSYEQYF.

This clonotype showed up just a few times. This chain joins TRBV10-3 and TRBJ2-5; tentatively, D is TRBD1 or TRBD2 (5 bases each). The J call is in doubt because the DNA end fits TRBJ2-7 better. The CDR3 spans 12 residues. CDR1 is ENHRY and CDR2 is SYGVKD in the germline V gene. The CDR3 DNA follows: TGTGCCATCCGGGACCCTCCCTACGAGCAGTACTTC. Residues: CAIRDPPYEQYF.

CDR3: CASSPRKQVFTEAFF. The CDR3 DNA reads as TGTGCCAGCAGTCCGAGGAAACAGGTCTTCACTGAAGCTTTCTTT. The rearrangement links TRBV28 to TRBJ1-1; a weak D match, TRBD1 (5 bases). The V end was cut by 5 bases, the J end by 4 bases, with 17 bases between. Germline assignment: CDR1 MDHEN and CDR2 SYDVKM. This CDR3 region has 15 residues.

In the case of this clonotype: The junction departs from the called germline gene at one end, perhaps through a read error. The chain employs TRBV28 and TRBJ2-7; D is unresolved. There are 12 residues in the CDR3. Germline V CDR1 and CDR2: MDHEN, SYDVKM. CDR3 sequence reads: CASSLIESEQYF. CDR3 DNA sequence: TGCGCCAGCAGTTTGATAGAAAGCGAGCAGTACTTC.

The table lists this clonotype with a few counts. This chain uses TRBV5-6 with TRBJ2-7; D might be TRBD1 (5 bases). Per the germline V gene, CDR1 is SGHDT and CDR2 is YYEEEE. Trimming left V 0 bases short and J 5 bases short, with 15 bases between. This CDR3 comprises 15 residues. CDR3 bases: TGTGCCAGCAGCTTGGGTGGGGCCCTGGGAAACGAGCAGTACTTC. It codes for CASSLGGALGNEQYF.

This rearrangement joins TRBV29-1 to TRBJ2-7; 8 nucleotides match TRBD1. This CDR3 spans 14 amino acids. CDR1 and CDR2 from the germline V gene are SQVTM and ANQGSEA. With 3 bases clipped from V and 3 bases from J, the junction kept 7 bases outside the gene matches. CDR3 residues: CSVETTGDHYEQYF. The DNA for the CDR3 is TGCAGCGTTGAGACGACAGGGGATCACTACGAGCAGTACTTC.

This clonotype was observed a handful of times. The gene calls are TRBV7-2 and TRBJ2-5, with 7 bases that match TRBD2. The CDR3 runs to 14 residues. Losses at the gene ends were 4 bases for V and 4 bases for J; bases not matched to a gene: 6. Germline CDR1 and CDR2: SGHTA and FQGNSA. The chain's CDR3 is CASSSGLSGETQYF. The CDR3, as DNA: TGTGCCAGCAGCTCGGGACTATCAGGAGAGACCCAGTACTTC.

This clonotype occurred a few times. V usage is TRBV6-5 and J usage is TRBJ2-5, with D uncertain. Germline V lookup: CDR1 MNHEY, CDR2 SVGAGI. V was clipped by 0 bases and J by 11 bases, with 13 bases between them. The CDR3 runs 13 residues. CDR3 residues: CASSYSTPVEQYF. CDR3 nucleotide sequence: TGTGCCAGCAGTTACTCGACCCCCGTGGAGCAGTACTTC.

The chain recombines TRBV13 with TRBJ1-3; D might be TRBD1 (5 bases). The CDR3 is 15 amino acids. V was shortened by 4 bases and J by 2 bases, with 12 bases between the two germline ends. Germline CDR1 and CDR2: PRHDT and FYEKMQ (reference sequence). CDR3: CASSSTARPGNTIYF. The CDR3 bases are TGTGCCAGCAGCTCGACAGCCAGGCCTGGAAACACCATATATTTT.

This clonotype was counted between two and nine times. This chain links TRBV12-3 or TRBV12-4 with TRBJ1-2; no reliable D call. Trimming left V 4 bases short and J 4 bases short, with 16 bases between. This CDR3 contains 15 residues. The CDR3, as DNA: TGTGCCAGCAGTTCGGTGGAGGAGGGCCTCTATGGCTACACCTTC. This gives the protein CASSSVEEGLYGYTF.

V is TRBV24-1 and J is TRBJ2-3, with TRBD1 matching over 12 bases. V trimming: 4 bases; J trimming: 4 bases; junction bases outside the gene matches: 5. The CDR3 is 16 residues long. The germline gives CDR1 KGHDR, CDR2 SFDVKD. CDR3 protein: CATSERDRGRADTQYF. The CDR3 DNA follows: TGTGCCACCAGTGAACGGGACAGGGGGCGCGCAGATACGCAGTATTTT.

This chain links TRBV6-2 or TRBV6-3 with TRBJ2-1; TRBD2 might be the D (6 bases). Trimming stripped 7 bases from V and 4 bases from J, with 14 bases between. CDR3 length: 14 residues. CDR1 is MNHEY and CDR2 is SVGEGT in the germline V gene. The CDR3 bases are TGTGCCAGCAAACCGGGACTGACTTACAATGAGCAGTTCTTC. It codes for CASKPGLTYNEQFF.

This clonotype was seen only a few times. The chain uses TRBV6-2 or TRBV6-3 and TRBJ2-3; tentatively, D is TRBD1 or TRBD2 (5 bases each). CDR3 length: 14 amino acids. Trimming left V 4 bases short and J 2 bases short, with 10 bases between. Germline lookup yields CDR1 MNHEY and CDR2 SVGEGT. For the CDR3, the DNA is TGTGCCAGCAGTTGGGACGGCCTCACAGATACGCAGTATTTT. Translation: CASSWDGLTDTQYF.

The V and J genes are TRBV4-3 and TRBJ2-1, with D possibly TRBD2 on 5 matching bases. The germline CDR1 and CDR2 sequences are LGHNA and YSLEER. This CDR3 region has 15 residues. V was pared by 2 bases and J by 2 bases, with 10 bases between. This CDR3 is CASSQLASPYNEQFF. CDR3 DNA: TGCGCCAGCAGCCAACTAGCCAGCCCCTACAATGAGCAGTTCTTC.

V gene TRBV3-1 combines with J gene TRBJ1-2, with D possibly TRBD1 on 6 matching bases. This CDR3 comprises 12 residues. Germline CDR1 and CDR2: LGHDT and YNNKEL (reference sequence). The V end was cut by 11 bases, the J end by 8 bases, with 18 bases between. This CDR3 reads CACTDSSSGYTF. The CDR3, as DNA: TGTGCCTGCACGGACAGTTCCTCAGGCTACACCTTC.

This clonotype was found many times. The chain combines TRBV12-3 or TRBV12-4 with TRBJ2-1, with a possible D match to TRBD2 (6 bases). The ends were cut back, 5 bases at V and 0 bases at J, with 11 bases in the middle. The CDR3 length is 15 residues. The CDR3 nucleotides are TGTGCCAGCAGTCCCAGGCGGGGCTCCTACAATGAGCAGTTCTTC. Protein: CASSPRRGSYNEQFF.

The chain combines TRBV6-2 or TRBV6-3 with TRBJ2-1, with a possible D match to TRBD2 (6 bases). This CDR3 is 12 amino acids long. The V gene lost 11 bases and the J gene lost 4 bases, with 12 bases spanning the gap. Per germline, CDR1 MNHEY and CDR2 SVGEGT. CDR3 sequence: CASQRAYNEQFF. The CDR3 bases are TGTGCCTCACAGCGGGCTTACAATGAGCAGTTCTTC.

This chain links TRBV7-3 with TRBJ2-5, with a possible D match to TRBD2 (5 bases). Germline lookup yields CDR1 SGHTA and CDR2 FQGTGA. Between the trimmed V and J ends, which lost 4 bases and 3 bases, there was a span of 15 bases. CDR3 length: 15 residues. CDR3 coding DNA: TGTGCCAGCAGCTCCTCCCCGGGAACAGAAGAGACCCAGTACTTC. It translates to CASSSSPGTEETQYF.

The table lists this clonotype with a few counts. The J gene is TRBJ1-2, the V gene TRBV6-2 or TRBV6-3, with TRBD1 matching over 9 bases. This CDR3 comprises 13 residues. The junction had 3 bases not matched to a gene; V was cut back by 2 bases and J by 8 bases. Germline V gives CDR1 MNHEY, CDR2 SVGEGT. CDR3 nucleotides: TGTGCCAGCAGTTACGGGACAGGGAACGGCTACACCTTC. This codes for CASSYGTGNGYTF.

This clonotype was seen repeatedly, ten times or more. V and J are TRBV6-4 and TRBJ2-2; D is perhaps TRBD1 or TRBD2 (5 bases each). Germline V CDR1 and CDR2: MRHNA, SNTAGT. The CDR3 runs to 15 residues. V lost 2 bases to trimming and J lost 3 bases, with 10 bases between them. CDR3 in amino acids: CASSDEGRDTGELFF. The CDR3 nucleotides are TGTGCCAGCAGTGACGAGGGGCGGGACACCGGGGAGCTGTTTTTT.

J is TRBJ2-1 and V is TRBV3-1; 13 bases are shared with TRBD2. CDR1 is LGHDT and CDR2 is YNNKEL in the germline V gene (reference sequence). CDR3 length: 16 residues. V lost 4 bases to trimming and J lost 8 bases; unmatched junction nucleotides: 8. DNA of the CDR3: TGTGCCAGCAGCCCTAACCCAGGACTAGCGGGGGATGAGCAGTTCTTC. The encoded protein is CASSPNPGLAGDEQFF.

V usage is TRBV20-1 and J usage is TRBJ2-5; 8 nucleotides align to TRBD2. The J call may be mistaken, given a closer DNA end match to TRBJ2-7. Germline CDR1 reads DFQATT; CDR2 reads SNEGSKA (reference sequence). CDR3 length equals 15 residues. Written as DNA, the CDR3 is TGCAGTGCTAGAGGGGGAGTAGCGGGAAGAAACGAGCAGTACTTC. Translation: CSARGGVAGRNEQYF.

This clonotype occurred a few times. The chain recombines TRBV4-3 with TRBJ1-1, with D perhaps matching TRBD1 (5 bases). CDR3 length: 17 amino acids. The ends were cut back, 1 base at V and 0 bases at J, with 15 bases in the middle. CDR1 LGHNA and CDR2 YSLEER come from the germline V gene. The CDR3 region is CASSQAPGRRMNTEAFF. CDR3 bases: TGCGCCAGCAGCCAAGCACCGGGACGCCGCATGAACACTGAAGCTTTCTTT.

The rearrangement links TRBV28 to TRBJ2-4; D is undetermined. CDR1 MDHEN and CDR2 SYDVKM come from the germline V gene. The CDR3 runs 11 residues. V lost 6 bases and J 5 bases, leaving 5 bases between the germline ends. CDR3 DNA sequence: TGTGCCAGCAGCCAACAAAACATTCAGTACTTC. Its protein product is CASSQQNIQYF.

V and J are TRBV28 and TRBJ2-5, with a possible D match to TRBD1 (6 bases). V lost 5 bases and J lost 1, with 17 bases in between. The CDR3 length is 16 residues. The germline V gene encodes CDR1 MDHEN and CDR2 SYDVKM. The CDR3 DNA reads as TGTGCCAGCAGTCAGACAGGTGACTGGGTCCAAGAGACCCAGTACTTC. Its protein is CASSQTGDWVQETQYF.

This clonotype was counted many times. The chain combines TRBV6-5 with TRBJ2-5, with D maybe TRBD2 (5 bases). CDR3 length: 12 residues. The germline gives CDR1 MNHEY, CDR2 SVGAGI. The V and J ends lost 2 bases and 5 bases respectively, with 6 bases between them. The CDR3 coding sequence is TGTGCCAGCAGTTACCGGGGTGAGACCCAGTACTTC. Protein: CASSYRGETQYF.